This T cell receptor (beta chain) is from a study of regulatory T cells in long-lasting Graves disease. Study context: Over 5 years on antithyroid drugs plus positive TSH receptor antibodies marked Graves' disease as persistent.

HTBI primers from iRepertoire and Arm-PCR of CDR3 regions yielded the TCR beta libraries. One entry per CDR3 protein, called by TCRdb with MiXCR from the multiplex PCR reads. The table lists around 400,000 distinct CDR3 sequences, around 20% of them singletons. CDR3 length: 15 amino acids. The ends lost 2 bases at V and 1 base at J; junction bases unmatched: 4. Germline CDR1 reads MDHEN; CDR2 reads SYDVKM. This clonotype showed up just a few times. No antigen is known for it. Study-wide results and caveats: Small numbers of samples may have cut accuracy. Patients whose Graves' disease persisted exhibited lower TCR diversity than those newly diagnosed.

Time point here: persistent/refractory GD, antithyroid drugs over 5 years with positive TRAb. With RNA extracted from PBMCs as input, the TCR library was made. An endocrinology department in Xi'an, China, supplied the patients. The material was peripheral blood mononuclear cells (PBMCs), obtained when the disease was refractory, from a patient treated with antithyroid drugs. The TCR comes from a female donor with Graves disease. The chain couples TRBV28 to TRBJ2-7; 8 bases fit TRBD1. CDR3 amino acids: CASSLEQGVSYEQYF. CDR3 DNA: TGTGCCAGCAGTTTAGAACAGGGGGTATCCTACGAGCAGTACTTC.